These T cell receptor beta chains were read from a single sample in a study of blood T cell repertoires in COVID-19. Clones were read by immunoSEQ multiplex PCR, and TCRdb kept only the in-frame ones, dropping some. The sample gives fewer than 150,000 clones, roughly 85% of which show up once; 10% to 15% is in the top ten. Source material: peripheral blood. The receptors shown here come from a human donor in a cohort sampled during active COVID-19. CDR3s include the opening cysteine and the closing phenylalanine or tryptophan. The D gene is left open where the match is weak. Some rows have no size entry. The others give once, few or many, or a class for an expanded clone.

j_gene	abundance	v_gene	d_gene	CDR3aa	CDR3nt
TRBJ2-7	-	TRBV19	TRBD2	CASSISLAGTYEQYF	TGTGCCAGTAGTATAAGTTTAGCGGGGACCTACGAGCAGTACTTC
TRBJ2-1	-	TRBV6-2/TRBV6-3	-	CASSYPSPSYRIYNEQFF	TGTGCCAGCAGTTACCCTTCTCCATCATACAGGATTTACAATGAGCAGTTCTTC
TRBJ1-6	-	TRBV27	TRBD1	CASSFDRATGNSPLHF	TGTGCCAGCAGTTTTGACAGGGCAACTGGTAATTCACCCCTCCACTTT
TRBJ2-7	-	TRBV25-1	-	CASSEYGGGEQYF	TGTGCCAGCAGTGAATATGGAGGCGGAGAGCAGTACTTC
TRBJ1-4	-	TRBV5-8	-	CASSLRGGIEKLFF	TGTGCCAGCAGCTTGCGCGGGGGGATTGAAAAACTGTTTTTT
TRBJ2-1	-	TRBV2	-	CATSGQGGNEQFF	TGTGCCACCTCCGGGCAGGGTGGGAATGAGCAGTTCTTC
TRBJ2-7	-	TRBV11-2	-	CASSLGVRAEEQYF	TGTGCCAGCAGCTTGGGAGTTAGGGCGGAAGAGCAGTACTTC
TRBJ2-3	-	TRBV11-3	TRBD2	CASSLGLAPSDTQYF	TGTGCCAGCAGCTTAGGACTAGCTCCATCAGATACGCAGTATTTT
TRBJ2-2	-	TRBV4-1	TRBD2	CASSQASGVSTGELFF	TGCGCCAGCAGCCAGGCTAGCGGGGTGAGCACCGGGGAGCTGTTTTTT
TRBJ1-2	-	TRBV20-1	-	CSAQSGGYTF	TGCAGTGCTCAGTCGGGGGGCTACACCTTC
TRBJ1-3	-	TRBV14	TRBD1	CASSLNRGYSGNTIYF	TGTGCCAGCAGCCTTAACAGGGGATACTCTGGAAACACCATATATTTT
TRBJ1-5	-	TRBV5-6	-	CASSLDRNNQPQHF	TGTGCCAGCAGCTTGGACAGGAACAATCAGCCCCAGCATTTT
TRBJ2-1	-	TRBV2	TRBD1	CASKVGGQLRIGASYNEQFF	TGTGCCAGCAAAGTAGGGGGACAGTTAAGAATCGGAGCCTCCTACAATGAGCAGTTCTTC
TRBJ2-5	-	TRBV11-3	-	CASSLALQAGHKRVKAQYF	TGTGCCAGCAGCTTAGCCCTCCAAGCGGGACACAAAAGAGTTAAGGCCCAGTACTTC
TRBJ1-6	-	TRBV9	TRBD1	CASSQKTGVNSPLHF	TGTGCCAGCAGCCAAAAGACAGGGGTTAATTCACCCCTCCACTTT
TRBJ2-2	few	TRBV4-3	-	CASSQEGPAGELFF	TGCGCCAGCAGCCAAGAGGGGCCAGCCGGGGAGCTGTTTTTT
TRBJ1-6	-	TRBV9	TRBD1	CANRDRPFYNSPLHF	TGTGCCAACCGGGACAGACCTTTCTATAATTCACCCCTCCACTTT
TRBJ1-3	-	TRBV6-6	-	CASSNAKDSSGNTIYF	TGTGCCAGCAGTAACGCGAAGGACAGCTCTGGAAACACCATATATTTT
TRBJ1-4	-	TRBV7-9	-	CASSRGQINEKLFF	TGTGCCAGCAGCCGCGGACAAATTAATGAAAAACTGTTTTTT
TRBJ2-7	-	TRBV4-2	-	CASSPAVLSGSYEQYF	TGTGCCAGCAGCCCCGCGGTGCTTAGCGGTTCCTACGAGCAGTACTTC
TRBJ1-1	-	TRBV19	-	CASRPPGMGPEAFF	TGTGCCAGTAGGCCCCCCGGGATGGGCCCTGAAGCTTTCTTT
TRBJ1-1	-	TRBV11-2	-	CASSLTRNTEAFF	TGTGCCAGCAGCTTGACAAGGAACACTGAAGCTTTCTTT
TRBJ2-7	-	TRBV11-2	TRBD2	CASGASGGFSSYEQYF	TGTGCCAGCGGGGCTAGCGGGGGCTTTAGCTCCTACGAGCAGTACTTC
TRBJ1-5	-	TRBV2	-	CASRGHVSNQPQHF	TGTGCCAGCAGGGGGCATGTTAGCAATCAGCCCCAGCATTTT
TRBJ1-6	-	TRBV5-1	-	CASREGQNSPLHF	TGCGCCAGCAGAGAAGGACAGAATTCACCCCTCCACTTT
TRBJ1-4	-	TRBV2	-	CASSTDRGEKLFF	TGTGCCAGCAGTACGGACCGGGGGGAAAAACTGTTTTTT
TRBJ2-1	-	TRBV3-1/TRBV3-2	-	CASSQEHGGPSYNEQFF	TGTGCCAGCAGCCAAGAGCACGGGGGGCCGTCCTACAATGAGCAGTTCTTC
TRBJ1-6	-	TRBV5-4	TRBD1	CASSSGQGRLYSPLHF	TGTGCCAGCAGCTCGGGACAGGGGAGACTCTATTCACCCCTCCACTTT
TRBJ1-2	-	TRBV18	TRBD1	CASSPKQGARGYTF	TGTGCCAGCTCACCAAAACAGGGGGCGCGTGGCTACACCTTC
TRBJ2-3	once	TRBV5-8	TRBD1	CASSLASGQPDTQYF	TGTGCCAGCAGCTTGGCCTCGGGACAGCCAGATACGCAGTATTTT
TRBJ2-1	-	TRBV7-3	TRBD2	CASSLSGGESSYNEQFF	TGTGCCAGCAGCTTATCCGGGGGGGAAAGCTCCTACAATGAGCAGTTCTTC
TRBJ1-1	-	TRBV19	-	CASSIDLLGSWGKAFF	TGTGCCAGTAGTATAGACCTTCTGGGGTCATGGGGCAAAGCTTTCTTT
TRBJ1-1	once	TRBV6-5	TRBD1	CASSYQGVNTEAFF	TGTGCCAGCAGTTATCAGGGGGTAAACACTGAAGCTTTCTTT
TRBJ2-2	-	TRBV5-1	-	CASSLGGRTGELFF	TGCGCCAGCAGCTTGGGGGGGCGCACCGGGGAGCTGTTTTTT
TRBJ1-1	-	TRBV3-1/TRBV3-2	TRBD1	CASSLHRGGAFF	TGTGCCAGCAGCCTTCACAGGGGGGGAGCTTTCTTT
TRBJ2-7	-	TRBV3-1/TRBV3-2	TRBD2	CASSQGPPGGQYF	TGTGCCAGCAGCCAGGGACCTCCGGGAGGGCAGTACTTC
TRBJ2-5	-	TRBV24-1	TRBD1	CATSDQGQGLLRETQYF	TGTGCCACCAGTGACCAGGGACAGGGGCTCTTGCGAGAGACCCAGTACTTC
TRBJ2-2	-	TRBV19	-	CASSQVHGELFF	TGTGCCAGTAGCCAGGTCCACGGGGAGCTGTTTTTT
TRBJ2-5	-	TRBV11-2	-	CASSLNRGALGTQYF	TGTGCCAGCAGCTTAAACCGGGGAGCTTTAGGGACCCAGTACTTC
TRBJ2-2	-	TRBV12-5	TRBD1	CASGDRDHGELFF	TGTGCTAGTGGGGACAGGGATCACGGGGAGCTGTTTTTT
TRBJ1-4	-	TRBV18	-	CASSPLSGYEKLFF	TGTGCCAGCTCACCATTGTCAGGCTATGAAAAACTGTTTTTT
TRBJ2-3	-	TRBV2	-	CASSVRSGDTQYF	TGTGCCAGCAGCGTGCGTAGTGGAGATACGCAGTATTTT